Only a few counts were recorded for the clone carrying this T cell receptor (beta chain). Its antigen is not identified. This CDR3 comprises 12 residues. The ends lost 1 base at V and 11 bases at J; junction bases unmatched: 2. Germline V gene lookup returns CDR1 MNHNS and CDR2 SASEGT. The source of the sample is a study of OX40 agonist ivuxolimab in advanced cancers. Study at large: Allowance was made for prior anti-PD-1, anti-PD-L1 or anti-CTLA-4 therapy, and around 44% had some.

Sequencing used immunoSEQ multiplex PCR; TCRdb keeps in-frame clones, though not all of them. The sample lists some 100,000 clones; about 88% were seen once. General study results and limits: Blood T cells, both CD4+ and CD8+, expanded clonally by week 6 at 0.1 to 3.0 mg/kg.

This chain links TRBV6-1 with TRBJ1-1; 9 nucleotides agree with TRBD1. Material: CD4+ or CD8+ T cells sorted from blood, obtained in a trial of the OX40 agonist ivuxolimab. This TCR came from an adult with an advanced solid tumor such as melanoma, head and neck, liver or kidney cancer. CDR3 loop: CASSEGDRVAFF. The CDR3 coding sequence is TGTGCCAGCAGTGAAGGGGACAGGGTGGCTTTCTTT.